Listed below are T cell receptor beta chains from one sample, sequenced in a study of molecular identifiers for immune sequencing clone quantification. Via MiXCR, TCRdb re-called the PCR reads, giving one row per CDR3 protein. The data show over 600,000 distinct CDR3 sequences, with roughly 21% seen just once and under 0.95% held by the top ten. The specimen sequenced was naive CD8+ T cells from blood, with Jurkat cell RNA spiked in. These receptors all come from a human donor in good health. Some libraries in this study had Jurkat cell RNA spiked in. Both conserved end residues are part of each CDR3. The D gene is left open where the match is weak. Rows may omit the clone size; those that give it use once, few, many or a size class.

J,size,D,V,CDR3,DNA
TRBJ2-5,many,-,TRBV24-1,CATSDPGRQETQYF,TGTGCCACCAGTGACCCGGGACGTCAAGAGACCCAGTACTTC
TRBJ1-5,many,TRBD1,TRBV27,CASRMTGGPYSNQPQHF,TGTGCCAGCAGGATGACAGGGGGTCCTTATAGCAATCAGCCCCAGCATTTT
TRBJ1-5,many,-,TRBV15,CATREAGTYRPQHF,TGTGCCACCAGAGAAGCTGGGACCTACAGGCCCCAGCATTTT
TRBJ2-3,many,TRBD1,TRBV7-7,CASSQGVDSTDTQYF,TGTGCTAGCAGCCAGGGGGTTGATAGCACAGATACGCAGTATTTT
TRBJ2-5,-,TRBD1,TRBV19,CASRTGGETQYF,TGTGCCAGTAGGACAGGGGGGGAGACCCAGTACTTC
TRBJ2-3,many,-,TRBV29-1,CSVEYDSTDTQYF,TGCAGCGTTGAGTATGACAGCACAGATACGCAGTATTTT
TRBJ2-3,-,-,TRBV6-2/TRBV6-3,CASGVGTQYF,TGTGCCAGCGGGGTGGGTACGCAGTATTTT
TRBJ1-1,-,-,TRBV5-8,CASSLPRDTNTEAFF,TGTGCCAGCAGCTTGCCCCGGGACACCAACACTGAAGCTTTCTTT
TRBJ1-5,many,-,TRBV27,CASSSGSFSNQPQHF,TGTGCCAGCAGTTCCGGGTCCTTTAGCAATCAGCCCCAGCATTTT
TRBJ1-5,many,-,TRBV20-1,CSASTGYNQPQHF,TGCAGTGCTAGTACGGGGTACAATCAGCCCCAGCATTTT
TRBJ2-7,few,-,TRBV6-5,CASSYQVSSSYEQYF,TGTGCCAGCAGTTACCAGGTCTCGAGCTCCTACGAGCAGTACTTC
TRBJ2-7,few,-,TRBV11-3,CASSSMLGEQYF,TGTGCCAGCAGCTCCATGTTAGGCGAGCAGTACTTC
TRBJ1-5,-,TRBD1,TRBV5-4,CASSDGQGNQPQRF,TGTGCCAGCAGCGACGGACAGGGAAATCAGCCCCAGCGTTTT
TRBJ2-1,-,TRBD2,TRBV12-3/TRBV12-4,CASSSSSGTAYNEQFF,TGTGCCAGCAGTTCCTCTAGCGGGACCGCCTACAATGAGCAGTTCTTC
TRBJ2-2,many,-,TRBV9,CASSVEGGKDTGELFF,TGTGCCAGCAGCGTAGAGGGCGGGAAGGACACCGGGGAGCTGTTTTTT
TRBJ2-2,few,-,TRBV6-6,CASSYEGDTGELFF,TGTGCCAGCAGTTACGAGGGCGACACCGGGGAGCTGTTTTTT
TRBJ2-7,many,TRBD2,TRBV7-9,CASSFSSSGYEQYF,TGTGCCAGCAGCTTCAGCAGTAGCGGGTACGAGCAGTACTTC
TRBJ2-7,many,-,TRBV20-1,CSASVSLDPDPEQYF,TGCAGTGCTAGCGTATCTTTAGACCCGGATCCCGAGCAGTACTTC
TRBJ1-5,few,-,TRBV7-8,CASSAREYQPQHF,TGTGCCAGCAGCGCGCGTGAGTATCAGCCCCAGCATTTT
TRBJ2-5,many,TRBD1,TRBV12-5,CASGTGTGFGETQYF,TGTGCTAGTGGAACAGGGACAGGGTTCGGAGAGACCCAGTACTTC
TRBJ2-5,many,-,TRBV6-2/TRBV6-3,CASSPFTRPETQYF,TGTGCCAGCAGCCCCTTTACTCGGCCGGAGACCCAGTACTTC
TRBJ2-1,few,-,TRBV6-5,CASRIQGFHNEQFF,TGTGCCAGCAGAATACAGGGTTTTCACAATGAGCAGTTCTTC
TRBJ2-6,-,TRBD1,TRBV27,CASSTRDSDGIGSSGANVLTF,TGTGCCAGCAGTACCCGGGACAGCGATGGAATAGGCTCTTCTGGGGCCAACGTCCTGACTTTC
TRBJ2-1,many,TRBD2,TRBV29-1,CSVPGPIAGEAGEQFF,TGCAGCGTACCAGGGCCTATAGCGGGAGAGGCGGGAGAGCAGTTCTTC
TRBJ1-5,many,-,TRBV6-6,CASSYLPSKDQPQHF,TGTGCCAGCAGTTACCTCCCCAGCAAGGATCAGCCCCAGCATTTT
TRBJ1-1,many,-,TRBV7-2,CASSLAPDTEAFF,TGTGCCAGCAGCTTAGCCCCTGACACTGAAGCTTTCTTT
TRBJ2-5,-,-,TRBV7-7,CASSLLQTRETQYF,TGTGCTAGCAGCTTATTACAGACCCGAGAGACCCAGTACTTC
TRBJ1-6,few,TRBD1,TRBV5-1,CASSLGDRGNSPLHF,TGCGCCAGCAGCTTGGGGGACAGGGGTAATTCACCCCTCCACTTT
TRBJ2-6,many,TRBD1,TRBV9,CASSGLTGADSGANVLTF,TGTGCCAGCAGCGGATTAACAGGGGCCGACTCTGGGGCCAACGTCCTGACTTTC
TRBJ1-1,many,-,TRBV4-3,CASSQDTGNSEAFF,TGCGCCAGCAGCCAAGATACGGGGAACAGTGAAGCTTTCTTT
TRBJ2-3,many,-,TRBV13,CASSSDADTQYF,TGTGCCAGCAGTTCGGACGCCGATACGCAGTATTTT
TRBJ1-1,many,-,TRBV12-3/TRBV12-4,CASSTTRGGGTEAFF,TGTGCCAGCAGTACTACCAGGGGCGGTGGCACTGAAGCTTTCTTT
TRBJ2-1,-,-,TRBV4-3,CASSQEYRAEYNEQFF,TGCGCCAGCAGCCAAGAATATAGGGCTGAGTACAATGAGCAGTTCTTC
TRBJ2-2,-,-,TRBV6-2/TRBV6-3,CASSPTPWELFF,TGTGCCAGCAGCCCAACTCCTTGGGAGCTATTTTTT
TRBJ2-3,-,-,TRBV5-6,CASSLEVGARDTQYF,TGTGCCAGCAGCTTGGAGGTGGGGGCTCGAGATACGCAGTATTTT
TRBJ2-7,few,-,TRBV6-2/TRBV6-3,CATAGYSYEQYF,TGTGCCACCGCAGGGTACTCCTACGAGCAGTACTTC
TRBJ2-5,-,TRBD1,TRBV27,CASSLKGTGGSGTQETQYF,TGTGCCAGCAGTTTAAAAGGGACAGGGGGTAGCGGGACCCAAGAGACCCAGTACTTC
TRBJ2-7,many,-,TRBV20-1,CSASYRELYEQYF,TGCAGTGCTAGTTATCGGGAGCTCTACGAGCAGTACTTC
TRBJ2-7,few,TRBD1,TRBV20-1,CSARGDRQLYEQYF,TGCAGTGCTAGGGGGGACAGGCAACTCTACGAGCAGTACTTC
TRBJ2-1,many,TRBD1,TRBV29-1,CSVGQGMNEQFF,TGCAGCGTTGGACAGGGGATGAATGAGCAGTTCTTC
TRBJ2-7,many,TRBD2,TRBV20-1,CSASDPLAGGWYEQYF,TGCAGTGCTAGTGACCCACTAGCGGGGGGGTGGTACGAGCAGTACTTC
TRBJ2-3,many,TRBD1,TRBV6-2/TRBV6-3,CASSHIRDRSTDTQYF,TGTGCCAGCAGTCACATCCGGGACAGGAGCACAGATACGCAGTATTTT
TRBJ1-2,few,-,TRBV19,CASSIDMNGPVYGYTF,TGTGCCAGTAGTATAGATATGAATGGCCCGGTCTATGGCTACACCTTC
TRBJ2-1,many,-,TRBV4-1,CASSLPHNEQFF,TGCGCCAGCAGCCTCCCTCACAATGAGCAGTTCTTC
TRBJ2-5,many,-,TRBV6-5,CASSNGQSQETQYF,TGTGCCAGCAGTAACGGACAGAGCCAAGAGACCCAGTACTTC
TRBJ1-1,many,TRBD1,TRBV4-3,CASSQHPPGQGTEAFF,TGCGCCAGCAGCCAACACCCTCCGGGACAGGGAACTGAAGCTTTCTTT
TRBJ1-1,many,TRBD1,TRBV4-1,CASSQKTGFNTEAFF,TGCGCCAGCAGCCAAAAGACAGGGTTTAACACTGAAGCTTTCTTT
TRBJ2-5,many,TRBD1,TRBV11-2,CASSQRSPDRAIQETQYF,TGTGCCAGCAGTCAGAGAAGCCCGGACAGGGCGATCCAAGAGACCCAGTACTTC
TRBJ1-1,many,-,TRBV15,CATSSPYGGPLTGPNTEAFF,TGTGCCACCAGCAGCCCATACGGGGGGCCACTTACCGGACCGAACACTGAAGCTTTCTTT
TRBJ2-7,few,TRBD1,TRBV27,CASSSGGREQYF,TGTGCCAGCAGTTCAGGGGGACGCGAGCAGTACTTC